One sample yielded the 10 T cell receptor beta chains listed below, sequenced in a study of cytomegalovirus exposure and HLA in healthy donors. Primers: 60 Vbeta forward and 13 Jbeta reverse. TCRdb's copy holds only in-frame clones and misses some; the assay was immunoSEQ multiplex PCR. Of tens of thousands of clones in the sample, 65% to 85% are singletons; the top ten hold roughly 2.9%. Sample: PBMCs. Receptor source: a woman aged 30 to 39 in good health and CMV-seronegative.

The chain uses TRBV27 and TRBJ2-3; the D is unclear. This CDR3 is 14 amino acids long. Germline V CDR1 and CDR2: MNHEY, SMNVEV (reference sequence). Trimming cost V 4 bases and J 8 bases, with 16 bases left between them. This chain's CDR3 is CASSSPPRVITQYF. The DNA for the CDR3 is TGTGCCAGCAGTTCCCCTCCCCGGGTAATTACGCAGTATTTT.

The chain recombines TRBV11-3 with TRBJ1-1; D is unclear. Germline V gene sequence: CDR1 SGHNT, CDR2 YENEEA. Trimming pared 2 bases from V and 7 bases from J, leaving 11 bases between. There are 13 residues in the CDR3. CDR3 DNA: TGTGCCAGCAGCTTAAGGGAGGGTGGTGAAGCTTTCTTT. Translating it yields CASSLREGGEAFF.

This clone was detected a few times. The chain employs TRBV5-1 and TRBJ2-5; 10 nucleotides agree with TRBD2. This CDR3 is 16 amino acids long. V trimming: 6 bases; J trimming: 0 bases; junction bases outside the gene matches: 8. The germline CDR1 and CDR2 sequences are SGHRS and YFSETQ. CDR3 residues: CASILKTSGYQETQYF. Written as DNA, the CDR3 is TGCGCCAGCATCCTTAAGACTAGCGGGTACCAAGAGACCCAGTACTTC.

The V call is TRBV10-1, the J call TRBJ2-3; 10 positions match TRBD1. Germline V gene data show CDR1 as WNHNN and CDR2 as SYGVQD (reference sequence). This CDR3 region has 15 residues. V dropped 3 bases and J dropped 4; count of bases not matched to a gene: 4. The CDR3: CASSDSGTGADTQYF. In DNA form, the CDR3 reads TGCGCCAGCAGTGACTCCGGGACAGGGGCAGATACGCAGTATTTT.

The chain links TRBV5-4 to TRBJ2-2, with D tentatively TRBD2 (7 bases). Trimming shortened V by 6 bases and J by 3 bases, and 18 bases separated the two germline ends. Germline-derived CDR1 and CDR2 are SGHNT and YYREEE (reference sequence). This CDR3 spans 16 amino acids. DNA of the CDR3: TGTGCCAGCACCTTCTGGGGGGGCCGGGACACCGGGGAGCTGTTTTTT. This translates into CASTFWGGRDTGELFF. Looking up the rest from reference TRBV5-4 and TRBJ2-2 gives the full variable domain: ETGVTQSPTHLIKTRGQQVTLRCSSQSGHNTVSWYQQALGQGPQFIFQYYREEENGRGNFPPRFSGLQFPNYSSELNVNALELDDSALYLCASTFWGGRDTGELFFGEGSRLTVL.

This chain connects TRBV12-5 to TRBJ2-7, with a tentative D call TRBD2 (5 bases). Trimming shortened V by 6 bases and J by 7 bases, and 22 bases separated the two germline ends. The germline CDR1 and CDR2 sequences are LGHNT and FRNRAP. The CDR3 extends over 15 amino acids. The CDR3 region has the DNA TGTGCTAGTGGCCGAAATTCCGGGGTCCCGGGGGAGCAGTACTTC. The encoded protein is CASGRNSGVPGEQYF.

This clone turned up a few times. For the CDR3, the DNA is TGTGCCAGCAGCCTGACAGGGAGCTACTATGGCTACACCTTC. Its translation is CASSLTGSYYGYTF. The chain employs TRBV6-4 and TRBJ1-2; 7 bases agree with TRBD1. The germline V gene encodes CDR1 MRHNA and CDR2 SNTAGT. This CDR3 region has 14 residues. Trimming removed 6 bases from V and 3 bases from J; junction bases left unmatched: 7.

The genes are TRBV10-3 and TRBJ1-3; no definite D call. V gave up 2 bases and J gave up 4 bases, with 18 bases separating them. The CDR3 covers 17 residues. Per the germline V gene, CDR1 is ENHRY and CDR2 is SYGVKD. The CDR3 DNA follows: TGTGCCATCAGTGAGCCAGAGAAAATAGCGGCCGGAAACACCATATATTTT. This gives the protein CAISEPEKIAAGNTIYF.

CDR3 DNA sequence: TGTGCCAGTAGTGTGGGACAGCTGTTAAGCAATCAGCCCCAGCATTTT. Residues: CASSVGQLLSNQPQHF. The V and J genes are TRBV19 and TRBJ1-5, with TRBD1 matching 7 bases. The CDR3 is 16 amino acids. V lost 5 bases, J lost 1 base, and 8 bases stayed unmatched. CDR1 is LNHDA, CDR2 SQIVND, per germline (reference sequence).

The chain couples TRBV5-4 to TRBJ1-2; D gene ambiguous. V lost 0 bases and J 3 bases, leaving 12 bases between the germline ends. Germline V gene data show CDR1 as SGHNT and CDR2 as YYREEE (reference sequence). The CDR3 consists of 15 residues. CDR3 nucleotides: TGTGCCAGCAGCTTGGCCCGTTGGGAGGACTATGGCTACACCTTC. Translation gives CASSLARWEDYGYTF.